Sequencing of this T cell receptor beta chain was carried out in a study of T-cell reconstitution after alpha-beta-depleted transplantation in children. Preparation of the TCRbeta library used unique molecular identifiers. TCRdb reanalysed the PCR reads using MiXCR and keeps one entry per CDR3 protein. The sample has some 520,000 distinct CDR3 sequences; about 30% are singletons. The CDR3 sequence is 15 residues long. The germline CDR1 and CDR2 sequences are KGHSH and LQKENI. Trimming cost V 3 bases and J 0 bases, with 11 bases left between them. This sequence joins TRBV18 and TRBJ1-1; possibly TRBD1 for D (6 bases). Sequenced material: PBMCs from the stem cell graft donor, taken from the stem cell graft. The receptor's source is a human donor who donated a stem cell graft to a child with aplastic anemia. The CDR3: CASSPTGQLNTEAFF. In DNA, the CDR3 is TGTGCCAGCTCACCCACCGGACAGTTGAACACTGAAGCTTTCTTT.